This T cell receptor (beta chain) was sequenced during a study of T cell responses to AZD1222 COVID-19 vaccine. Details on this clone: Its antigen remains unidentified.

Whole-study findings and limits: Among vaccine-associated CD4 TCRs, coverage spanned spike, with dominance at 160-218 and 743-854. Spike-specific TCR breadth and depth went up after people got two AZD1222 doses. At study baseline, merely several AZD1222 recipients were seropositive.

Here immunoSEQ multiplex PCR was the method, and the copy in TCRdb shows in-frame clones only, minus some. Of roughly 150,000 clones in the sample, around 90% were seen once. The CDR3 length is 16 residues. After removal of 2 bases from V and 4 bases from J, the junction contained 7 bases not matched to a gene. CDR1 is SGHTA, CDR2 FQGTGA, per germline. The analysis combined second doses at about 4 or about 12 weeks. The chain carries TRBV7-3 and TRBJ2-1; 8 positions agree with TRBD2. This receptor was taken from an adult who received the AZD1222 COVID-19 vaccine. The sample here was peripheral blood, taken 28 days after the second AZD1222 dose. CDR3 sequence: CASSLHGGGPYNEQFF. In DNA, the CDR3 is TGTGCCAGCAGCTTACACGGCGGGGGGCCATACAATGAGCAGTTCTTC.